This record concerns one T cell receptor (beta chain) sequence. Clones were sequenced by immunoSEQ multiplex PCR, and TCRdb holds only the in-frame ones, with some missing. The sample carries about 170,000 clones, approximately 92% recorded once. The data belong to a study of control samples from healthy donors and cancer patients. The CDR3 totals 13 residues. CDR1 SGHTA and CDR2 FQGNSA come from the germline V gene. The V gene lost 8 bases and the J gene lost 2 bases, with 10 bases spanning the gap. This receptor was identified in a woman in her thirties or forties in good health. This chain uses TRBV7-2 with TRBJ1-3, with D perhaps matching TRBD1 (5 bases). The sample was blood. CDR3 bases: TGTGCCAGCGGACAAATAGCTGGAAACACCATATATTTT. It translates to CASGQIAGNTIYF.